This T cell receptor beta chain was recorded in a study of monozygotic twins with inflammatory bowel disease. Via template switching, UMIs carrying a 6-nucleotide sample barcode were introduced. TCRdb reprocessed the 5' RACE reads and keeps a single row for each CDR3 protein, giving no DNA. Its clone listing holds 400,000 to 500,000 distinct CDR3 sequences. From germline, CDR1 is DFQATT and CDR2 SNEGSKA (reference sequence). There are 16 residues in the CDR3. The clonotype comes from a human donor with ulcerative colitis or Crohn's disease, or a healthy co-twin of an affected twin (not recorded which). The sequenced material came from blood. The V and J genes are TRBV20-1 and TRBJ2-2; TCRdb's D call, TRBD2, is unchecked because there is no DNA. The CDR3 loop is CSARVQDYTNTGELFF.